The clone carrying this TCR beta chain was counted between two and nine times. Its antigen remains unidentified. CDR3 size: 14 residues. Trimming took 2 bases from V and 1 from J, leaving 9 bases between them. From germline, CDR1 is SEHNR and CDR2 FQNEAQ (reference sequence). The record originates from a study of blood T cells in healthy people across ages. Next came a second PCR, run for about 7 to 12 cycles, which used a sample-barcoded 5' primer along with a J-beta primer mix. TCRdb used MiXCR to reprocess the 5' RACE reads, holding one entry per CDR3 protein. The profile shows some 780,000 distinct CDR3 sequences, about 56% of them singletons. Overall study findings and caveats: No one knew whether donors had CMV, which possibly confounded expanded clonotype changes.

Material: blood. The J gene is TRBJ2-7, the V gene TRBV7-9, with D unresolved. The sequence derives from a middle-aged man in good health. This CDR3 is CASSLPSKSYEQYF. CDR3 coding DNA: TGTGCCAGCAGCTTACCTTCGAAATCCTACGAGCAGTACTTC.